This is a list of T cell receptor beta chains from one sample in a study of blood T cell repertoires in COVID-19. The assay was immunoSEQ multiplex PCR, and TCRdb's table has in-frame clones only and misses some. Of 70,000 or so clones listed, more than 75% are singletons. Material for sequencing was peripheral blood. The receptors originated from a human donor in a cohort sampled during active COVID-19. The CDR3 runs from the conserved cysteine through the conserved F or W. Each record gives: J gene, V gene, clone size, D gene, CDR3 DNA, CDR3 protein. D genes are given only for firm matches. Clone size, where shown, is once, few, many, or a class for clones that have expanded.

>TRBJ2-5|TRBV5-4|-|TRBD2
TGTGCCAGCAGCTTTAACGGACTAGCGGGGGAAGAGACCCAGTACTTC
CASSFNGLAGEETQYF
>TRBJ2-3|TRBV4-2|-|TRBD2
TGTGCCAGCAGCCAAATGGGGGTGGTTAGCGGGGGAACAGATACGCAGTATTTT
CASSQMGVVSGGTDTQYF
>TRBJ2-7|TRBV6-2/TRBV6-3|-|TRBD2
TGTGCCAGCAGTTATGGGTGGGAGGGCGCAATCGACGAGCAGTACTTC
CASSYGWEGAIDEQYF
>TRBJ2-7|TRBV18|-|TRBD1
TGTGCCAGCTCATCGGGACAGGGAAGGGAGCAGTACTTC
CASSSGQGREQYF
>TRBJ1-1|TRBV12-3/TRBV12-4|-|-
TGTGCCAGCAGAGAGACAGGTAACACTGAAGCTTTCTTT
CASRETGNTEAFF
>TRBJ2-7|TRBV28|-|TRBD2
TGTGCCAGCAGTTTCCGGGGGGGCCTCTACGAGCAGTACTTC
CASSFRGGLYEQYF
>TRBJ2-7|TRBV5-5|-|TRBD1
TGTGCCAGCAGCTTGGGTCGACAGGGTGGAGAGCAGTACTTC
CASSLGRQGGEQYF
>TRBJ2-5|TRBV9|-|TRBD2
TGTGCCAGCAGCGGTAGCGGGACACAAGAGACCCAGTACTTC
CASSGSGTQETQYF
>TRBJ1-1|TRBV11-2|-|-
TGTGCCAGCAGCTTATGGCCCCGGGGACCGCGGGGCACTGAAGCTTTCTTT
CASSLWPRGPRGTEAFF
>TRBJ2-7|TRBV11-2|-|-
TGTGCCAGCAGCTTTTCTCGGGGAAGGTCCTACGAGCAGTACTTC
CASSFSRGRSYEQYF
>TRBJ2-2|TRBV19|-|TRBD2
TGTGCCAGTAGTCTAGCGGGGTGGCCGAACACCGGGGAGCTGTTTTTT
CASSLAGWPNTGELFF
>TRBJ1-6|TRBV6-1|-|-
TGTGCCAGCAGTGAGTGGTCGCGGGGGAGAGGGGGAAATTCACCCCTCCACTTT
CASSEWSRGRGGNSPLHF
>TRBJ1-4|TRBV29-1|-|TRBD1
TGCAGCGCGTCGACAGGGGGCTCTGGGAGCCTGTTTTTT
CSASTGGSGSLFF
>TRBJ2-7|TRBV27|-|-
TGTGCCAGCAGTTTATTTTCAGGCTACGAGCAGTACTTC
CASSLFSGYEQYF
>TRBJ1-6|TRBV9|-|-
TGTGCCAGCAGCGTAGATGGGGGGTTGCGGTCACCCCTCCACTTT
CASSVDGGLRSPLHF
>TRBJ1-3|TRBV18|-|TRBD1
TGTGCCAGCTCACCAGGAGCAGGGGGAACTGGAAACACCATATATTTT
CASSPGAGGTGNTIYF
>TRBJ1-5|TRBV30|-|-
TGTGCCTGGAGTTATAGAGGGAGCGGCAATCAGCCCCAGCATTTT
CAWSYRGSGNQPQHF
>TRBJ1-1|TRBV5-1|-|-
TGCGCCAGCAGCTCCCCAGGGATGAACACTGAAGCTTTCTTT
CASSSPGMNTEAFF
>TRBJ2-6|TRBV28|-|TRBD1
TGTGCCAGCAGTGATCGACAGGGGGCGTCCTCTGGGGCCAACGTCCTGACTTTC
CASSDRQGASSGANVLTF
>TRBJ1-1|TRBV4-3|-|-
TGCGCCAGCAGCCAAGGAACCCTAAACACTGAAGCTTTCTTT
CASSQGTLNTEAFF
>TRBJ2-3|TRBV9|-|-
TGTGCCAGCAGCCCGATAACACCGGGGTTGGGCACAGATACGCAGTATTTT
CASSPITPGLGTDTQYF
>TRBJ1-6|TRBV7-2|once|-
TGTGCCAGCAGCCCGAGGACAGTTTCCAATTCACCCCTCCACTTT
CASSPRTVSNSPLHF